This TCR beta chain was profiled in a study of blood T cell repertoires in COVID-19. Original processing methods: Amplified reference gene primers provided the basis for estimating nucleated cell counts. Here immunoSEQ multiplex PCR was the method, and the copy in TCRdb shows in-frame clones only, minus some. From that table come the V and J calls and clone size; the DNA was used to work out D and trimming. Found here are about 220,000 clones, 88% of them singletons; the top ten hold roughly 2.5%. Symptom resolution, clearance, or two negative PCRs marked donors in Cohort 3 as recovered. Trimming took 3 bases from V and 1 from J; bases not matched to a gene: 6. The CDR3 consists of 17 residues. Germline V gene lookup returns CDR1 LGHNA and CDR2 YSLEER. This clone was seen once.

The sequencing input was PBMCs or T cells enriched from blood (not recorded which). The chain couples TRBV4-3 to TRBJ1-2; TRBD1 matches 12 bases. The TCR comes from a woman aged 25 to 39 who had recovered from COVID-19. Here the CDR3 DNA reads TGCGCCAGCAGCCATCCGGGACAGGGGGCGCGTAACTATGGCTACACCTTC. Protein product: CASSHPGQGARNYGYTF.